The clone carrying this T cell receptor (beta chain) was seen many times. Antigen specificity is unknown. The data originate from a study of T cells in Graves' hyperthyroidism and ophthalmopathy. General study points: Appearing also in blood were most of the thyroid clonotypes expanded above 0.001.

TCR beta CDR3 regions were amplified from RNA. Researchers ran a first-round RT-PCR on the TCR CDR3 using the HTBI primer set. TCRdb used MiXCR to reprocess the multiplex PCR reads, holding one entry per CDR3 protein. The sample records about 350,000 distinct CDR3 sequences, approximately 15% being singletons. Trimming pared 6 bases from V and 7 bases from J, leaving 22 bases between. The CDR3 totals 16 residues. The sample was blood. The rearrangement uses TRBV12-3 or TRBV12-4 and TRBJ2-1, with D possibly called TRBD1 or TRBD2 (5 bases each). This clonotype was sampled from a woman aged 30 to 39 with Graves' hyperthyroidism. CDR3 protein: CASRIRDARTQNEQFF. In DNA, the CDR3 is TGTGCCAGCAGGATCCGGGACGCAAGGACCCAGAATGAGCAGTTCTTC.